This TCR beta chain stems from a study of cytomegalovirus exposure and HLA in healthy donors. Study-level findings and limits: Productive rates of about 87% or about 30% were seen for most TCR beta V segments in an earlier analysis. As a later analysis revealed, the rate of TCR association differed by HLA locus, with DRB1 most and HLA-C fewest. Most of the CMV-associated TCR beta chains (in a later analysis) appeared to be HLA-restricted. Rare TCR sequences dominated, though some public TCRs recurred in many donors.

Researchers ran the PCR with 60 Vbeta and 13 Jbeta primers. The table came from immunoSEQ multiplex PCR; TCRdb's copy has only in-frame clones and leaves some out. The table shows fewer than 150,000 clones, with 60% to 85% occurring only once. This CDR3 is built from 14 residues. The ends lost 2 bases at V and 4 bases at J; junction bases unmatched: 4. In germline, CDR1 is MDHEN, CDR2 SYDVKM. Concerning this clone itself: What it binds is not known.

The source of this sequence is a man aged 25-40 years in good health and CMV-seronegative. V usage is TRBV28 and J usage is TRBJ1-1; 7 bases fit TRBD1. Source material: PBMCs. The CDR3 loop reads CASSLNRGTTEAFF. CDR3 coding DNA: TGTGCCAGCAGTTTAAACAGGGGAACCACTGAAGCTTTCTTT. The variable domain in full, completed from reference TRBV28 and TRBJ1-1, reads DVKVTQSSRYLVKRTGEKVFLECVQDMDHENMFWYRQDPGLGLRLIYFSYDVKMKEKGDIPEGYSVSREKKERFSLILESASTNQTSMYLCASSLNRGTTEAFFGQGTRLTVV.